These 15 T cell receptor beta chains came from one sample sequenced in a study of T cell responses to AZD1222 COVID-19 vaccine. Sequenced by immunoSEQ multiplex PCR; TCRdb stores in-frame clones only, minus some. This sample has fewer than 150,000 clones, with roughly 88% found just once. Sample: peripheral blood, taken 28 days after the second AZD1222 dose. Source of these receptors: an adult who received the AZD1222 COVID-19 vaccine.

The V call is TRBV25-1, the J call TRBJ1-1; D might be TRBD1 (5 bases). Germline assignment: CDR1 MGHDK and CDR2 SYGVNS. V lost 7 bases and J lost 4, with 13 bases in between. This CDR3 contains 13 residues. In DNA form, the CDR3 reads TGTGCCAGCACCAAGCGGGGCGCCACTGAAGCTTTCTTT. Protein sequence: CASTKRGATEAFF.

This clone came up a few times. CDR3 amino acids: CASSKFPRSAPQHF. The CDR3 region has the DNA TGTGCCAGCAGCAAATTTCCGAGGAGTGCGCCCCAGCATTTT. The V and J genes are TRBV21-1 and TRBJ1-5. TRBV21-1 is a pseudogene segment. The CDR3 runs 14 residues.

The chain uses TRBV7-2 and TRBJ1-5, with D perhaps matching TRBD1 (6 bases). Trimming pared 1 base from V and 7 bases from J, leaving 14 bases between. The CDR3 has 15 amino acids. Germline CDR1 and CDR2: SGHTA and FQGNSA. CDR3 nucleotide sequence: TGTGCCAGCAGCTTAGTGGGGGGCGCGGAACAGCCCCAGCATTTT. Encoded protein: CASSLVGGAEQPQHF.

The chain links TRBV5-1 to TRBJ1-1; no clear D gene. The CDR3 is 13 amino acids. The V gene's germline CDR1 is SGHRS and CDR2 YFSETQ. V lost 1 base to trimming and J lost 7 bases, with 11 bases between them. The CDR3 DNA is TGCGCCAGCAGCTTGTGGGCAGGTAATGAAGCTTTCTTT. Translating gives CASSLWAGNEAFF.

The V gene is TRBV23-1, the J gene TRBJ1-5; D call uncertain. TRBV23-1 is treated as an ORF (open reading frame) with a function not yet certain. The CDR3 loop spans 15 amino acids. V was pared by 2 bases and J by 2 bases, with 10 bases between. This chain's CDR3 is CASSQGRGGNQPQHF. For the CDR3, the DNA is TGCGCCAGCAGTCAAGGACGGGGAGGCAATCAGCCCCAGCATTTT.

The V gene is TRBV11-3, the J gene TRBJ2-7, with TRBD2 identical over 9 bases. The junction had 6 bases not matched to a gene; V was cut back by 3 bases and J by 0 bases. This CDR3 region has 16 residues. The germline gives CDR1 SGHNT, CDR2 YENEEA. CDR3 coding DNA: TGTGCCAGCAGCTTTTCTAGCGGGACAACCTCCTACGAGCAGTACTTC. Translated, it gives CASSFSSGTTSYEQYF.

CDR3 in DNA: TGTGCCAGCAGCCGAGACGGGAACTATGGCTACACCTTC. As protein: CASSRDGNYGYTF. The chain links TRBV11-2 to TRBJ1-2, with D uncertain. V was pared by 5 bases and J by 2 bases, with 9 bases between. The CDR3 consists of 13 residues. Germline lookup yields CDR1 SGHAT and CDR2 FQNNGV. The full variable domain, completed using reference TRBV11-2 and TRBJ1-2, is EAGVAQSPRYKIIEKRQSVAFWCNPISGHATLYWYQQILGQGPKLLIQFQNNGVVDDSQLPKDRFSAERLKGVDSTLKIQPAKLEDSAVYLCASSRDGNYGYTFGSGTRLTVV.

The CDR3 DNA sequence: TGTGCTAGTGGCCGGGACCTAGGGTACGAGCAGTACTTC. It is translated as CASGRDLGYEQYF. This sequence joins TRBV12-5 and TRBJ2-7; TRBD1 or TRBD2 may be the D gene (5 bases each). From germline, CDR1 is LGHNT and CDR2 FRNRAP. The germline V and J ends were trimmed by 6 bases and 4 bases, with 13 bases remaining between them. The CDR3 is 13 amino acids.

CDR3 protein: CASSEHGLGLFF. The CDR3 coding sequence is TGTGCCAGCAGTGAACACGGGTTGGGGCTGTTTTTT. V gene TRBV6-1 combines with J gene TRBJ2-2; D not certain. Trimming stripped 2 bases from V and 13 bases from J, with 11 bases between. Germline-derived CDR1 and CDR2 are MNHNS and SASEGT. This CDR3 is built from 12 residues.

The chain couples TRBV28 to TRBJ2-1, with 14 nucleotides matching TRBD2. The CDR3 sequence is 19 residues long. V was clipped by 7 bases and J by 1 base; unmatched bases: 12. Germline V CDR1 and CDR2: MDHEN, SYDVKM. CDR3 DNA: TGTGCCAGCAACCCGGGACTAGCGGGAGAACGAGGGTCCTACAATGAGCAGTTCTTC. Translation gives CASNPGLAGERGSYNEQFF.

The chain carries TRBV19 and TRBJ1-1; D unclear. The CDR3 is 16 residues long. V lost 3 bases to trimming and J lost 5 bases, with 19 bases between them. CDR1 and CDR2 from the germline V gene are LNHDA and SQIVND (reference sequence). Written as DNA, the CDR3 is TGTGCCAGTAGTATCCTTTCCTCGACACCCCGAACTGAAGCTTTCTTT. Its translation: CASSILSSTPRTEAFF.

The V call is TRBV19, the J call TRBJ1-6; D ambiguous. CDR3 length equals 13 residues. The V end lost 6 bases, the J end lost 6 bases, and 9 bases lay between the germline ends. In germline, CDR1 is LNHDA, CDR2 SQIVND (reference sequence). CDR3 loop: CASRELGNSPLHF. The CDR3 DNA sequence: TGTGCCAGTAGGGAGTTGGGTAATTCACCCCTCCACTTT. The variable domain in full, completed from reference TRBV19 and TRBJ1-6, reads DGGITQSPKYLFRKEGQNVTLSCEQNLNHDAMYWYRQDPGQGLRLIYYSQIVNDFQKGDIAEGYSVSREKKESFPLTVTSAQKNPTAFYLCASRELGNSPLHFGNGTRLTVT.

The chain uses TRBV5-1 and TRBJ2-3; 8 bases align to TRBD2. Losses at the gene ends were 1 base for V and 3 bases for J; bases not matched to a gene: 4. Germline CDR1 SGHRS, CDR2 YFSETQ. The CDR3 is made up of 15 amino acids. The CDR3 nucleotides read TGCGCCAGCAGCTTGTCCACTAGCGGAACAGATACGCAGTATTTT. Encoded protein: CASSLSTSGTDTQYF.

This clone was detected once. The chain joins TRBV6-5 to TRBJ2-7, with D tentatively TRBD1 or TRBD2 (5 bases each). V lost 4 bases to trimming and J lost 1 base, with 11 bases between them. The V gene's germline CDR1 is MNHEY and CDR2 SVGAGI. This CDR3 is built from 14 residues. DNA for the CDR3: TGTGCCAGCAGTTCCCCGGGGCATTCCTACGAGCAGTACTTC. This sequence encodes CASSSPGHSYEQYF.

This clone was recorded only once. The gene calls are TRBV28 and TRBJ2-1; D may be TRBD1 (7 bases). The CDR3 totals 21 residues. The germline CDR1 and CDR2 sequences are MDHEN and SYDVKM. V was shortened by 1 base and J by 9 bases, with 34 bases between the two germline ends. The CDR3 DNA reads as TGTGCCAGCAGTTTATCTTCGAATTTTTTAACCTCCAGGGGGACGGAGGGTGAGCAGTTCTTC. It encodes CASSLSSNFLTSRGTEGEQFF.